Below, one T cell receptor (beta chain) is given with its context. Its antigen is as yet unknown. A multiplex PCR was run with 60 Vbeta primers and 13 Jbeta primers. Profiling relied on immunoSEQ multiplex PCR, and the TCRdb table lists in-frame clones only, not all of them. The data show 150,000 to 200,000 clones, over 70% seen once. The CDR3 is made up of 14 amino acids. Germline-derived CDR1 and CDR2 are MGHDK and SYGVNS. V was pared by 7 bases and J by 8 bases, with 10 bases of the junction left unmatched. These data belong to a study of cytomegalovirus exposure and HLA in healthy donors. Study results and caveats: CMV serostatus was the only immune exposure information that was available. Sequencing likely caused a cluster of highly shared sequence variants. What a later analysis showed was that several of the most significant clusters appeared linked to common viral pathogens. An analysis was carried out at a later point. It showed that HLA-associated TCR beta chains were more clonally expanded than equally common non-associated chains.

This receptor was taken from a woman aged 40 to 50 in good health and CMV-seronegative. Sequencing was done on a sample of PBMCs. This chain connects TRBV25-1 to TRBJ2-4; TRBD2 aligns across 8 bases. Here the CDR3 DNA reads TGTGCCAGCACCTCGCGGGGGGCCGGAGACATTCAGTACTTC. This gives the protein CASTSRGAGDIQYF.